This T cell receptor (beta chain) was identified during a study of cytomegalovirus exposure and HLA in healthy donors. Overall study results and limits: Judged likely to be a sequencing artifact was a cluster of highly shared sequence variants. TCR beta V segments were, for the most part, productive about 87% or about 30% of the time in an earlier analysis. For TCR beta chains, V- and J-gene trimming was later linked to a missense DCLRE1C variant.

In the PCR, 60 Vbeta and 13 Jbeta primers were used. Repertoires were generated with immunoSEQ multiplex PCR, while TCRdb's copy carries only in-frame clones and drops some. The table lists 150,000 to 200,000 clones, approximately 79% of them singletons. This clone has more than one count but fewer than ten. What it recognizes is unknown. Material for sequencing was PBMCs. This TCR derives from a woman between 45 and 60 years old in good health and CMV-seropositive.

Here the CDR3 DNA reads TGTGCCAGCAGTTGGGGGGAGGGAGCCTACACCTTC. It encodes CASSWGEGAYTF. The chain uses TRBV6-5 and TRBJ1-2, with D perhaps TRBD1 (5 bases). The V end was cut by 4 bases, the J end by 10 bases, with 13 bases between. The germline V gene has CDR1 MNHEY and CDR2 SVGAGI. The CDR3 extends over 12 amino acids.